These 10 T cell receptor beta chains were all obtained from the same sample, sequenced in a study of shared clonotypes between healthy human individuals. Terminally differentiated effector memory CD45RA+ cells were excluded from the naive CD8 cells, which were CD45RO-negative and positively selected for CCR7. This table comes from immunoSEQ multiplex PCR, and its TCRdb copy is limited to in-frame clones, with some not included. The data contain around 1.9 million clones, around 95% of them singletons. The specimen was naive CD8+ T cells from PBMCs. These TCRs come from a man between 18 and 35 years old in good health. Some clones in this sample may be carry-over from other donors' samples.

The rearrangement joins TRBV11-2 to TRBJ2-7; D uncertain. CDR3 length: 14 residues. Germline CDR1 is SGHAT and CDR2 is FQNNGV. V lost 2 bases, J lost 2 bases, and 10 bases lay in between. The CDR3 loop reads CASSLSPRAYEQYF. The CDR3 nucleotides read TGTGCCAGCAGCTTATCGCCCAGAGCCTACGAGCAGTACTTC.

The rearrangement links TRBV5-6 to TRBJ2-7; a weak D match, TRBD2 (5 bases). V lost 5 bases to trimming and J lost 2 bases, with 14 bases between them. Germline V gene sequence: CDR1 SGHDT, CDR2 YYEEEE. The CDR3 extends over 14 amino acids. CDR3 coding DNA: TGTGCCAGCAGGCCGTGGGAGAGTCCCTACGAGCAGTACTTC. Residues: CASRPWESPYEQYF.

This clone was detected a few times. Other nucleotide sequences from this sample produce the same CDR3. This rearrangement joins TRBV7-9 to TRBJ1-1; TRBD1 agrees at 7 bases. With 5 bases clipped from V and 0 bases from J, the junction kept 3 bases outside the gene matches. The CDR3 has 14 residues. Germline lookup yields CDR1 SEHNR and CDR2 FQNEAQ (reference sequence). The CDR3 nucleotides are TGTGCCAGCAGCGTCACAGGGGTGAACACTGAAGCTTTCTTT. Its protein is CASSVTGVNTEAFF.

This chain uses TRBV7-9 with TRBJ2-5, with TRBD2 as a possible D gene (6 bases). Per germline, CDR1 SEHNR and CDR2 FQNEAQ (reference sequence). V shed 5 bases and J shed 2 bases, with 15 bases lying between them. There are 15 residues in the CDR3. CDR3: CASSLRISGQETQYF. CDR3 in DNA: TGTGCCAGCAGCCTTCGAATTAGCGGACAAGAGACCCAGTACTTC.

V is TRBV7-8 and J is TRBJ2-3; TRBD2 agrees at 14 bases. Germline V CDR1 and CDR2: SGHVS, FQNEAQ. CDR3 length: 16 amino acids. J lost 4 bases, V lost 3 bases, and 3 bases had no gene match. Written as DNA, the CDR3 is TGTGCCAGCAGCTTGGCGGGACTAGCGGGAGCAGATACGCAGTATTTT. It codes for CASSLAGLAGADTQYF.

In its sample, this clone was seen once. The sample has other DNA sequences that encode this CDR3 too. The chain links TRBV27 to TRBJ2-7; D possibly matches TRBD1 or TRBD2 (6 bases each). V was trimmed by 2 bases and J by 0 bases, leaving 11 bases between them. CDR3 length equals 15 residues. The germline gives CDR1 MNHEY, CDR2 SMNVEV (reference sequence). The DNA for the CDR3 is TGTGCCAGCAGTTTAGGAGGGGGGAGCTCCTACGAGCAGTACTTC. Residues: CASSLGGGSSYEQYF.

The CDR3 is CASSPHGRLAKNIQYF. The CDR3 DNA sequence: TGTGCCAGCAGTCCCCATGGGCGTCTAGCCAAAAACATTCAGTACTTC. The chain carries TRBV27 and TRBJ2-4; D ambiguous. CDR3 length: 16 residues. Germline values: CDR1 MNHEY, CDR2 SMNVEV (reference sequence). V gave up 5 bases and J gave up 0 bases, with 14 bases separating them.

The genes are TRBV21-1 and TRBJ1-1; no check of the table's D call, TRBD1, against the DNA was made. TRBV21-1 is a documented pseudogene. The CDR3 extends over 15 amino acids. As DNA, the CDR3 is TGTGCCAGCAGCAAAGTAACCAACAAGAACACTGAAGCTTTCTTT. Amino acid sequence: CASSKVTNKNTEAFF.

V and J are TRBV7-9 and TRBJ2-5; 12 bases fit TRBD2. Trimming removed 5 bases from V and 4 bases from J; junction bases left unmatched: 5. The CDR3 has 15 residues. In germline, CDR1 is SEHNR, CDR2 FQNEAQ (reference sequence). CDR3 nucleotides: TGTGCCAGCAGCGCCACGGGACTAGCGGGAGAGACCCAGTACTTC. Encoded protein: CASSATGLAGETQYF.

For the CDR3, the DNA is TGTGCCAGCAGCTTGGGACCCGCAGTTGGTCCCAGCAATCAGCCCCAGCATTTT. Protein sequence: CASSLGPAVGPSNQPQHF. V gene TRBV5-7 combines with J gene TRBJ1-5; D remains unclear. TRBV5-7 is given ORF status, its function remaining uncertain. The CDR3 loop spans 18 amino acids. V gave up 0 bases and J gave up 1 base, with 17 bases separating them.